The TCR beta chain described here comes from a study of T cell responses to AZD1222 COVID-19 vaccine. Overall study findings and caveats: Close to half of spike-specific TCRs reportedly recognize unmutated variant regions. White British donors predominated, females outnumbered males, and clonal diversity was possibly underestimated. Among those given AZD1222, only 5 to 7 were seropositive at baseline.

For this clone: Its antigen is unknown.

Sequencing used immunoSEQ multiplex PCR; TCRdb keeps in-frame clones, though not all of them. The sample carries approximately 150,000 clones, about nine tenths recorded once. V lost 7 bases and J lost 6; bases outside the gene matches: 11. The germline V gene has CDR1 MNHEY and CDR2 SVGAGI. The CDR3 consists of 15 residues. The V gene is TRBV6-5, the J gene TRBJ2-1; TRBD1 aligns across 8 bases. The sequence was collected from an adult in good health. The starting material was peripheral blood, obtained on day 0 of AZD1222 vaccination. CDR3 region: CASKPDRGSGNEQFF. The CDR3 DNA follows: TGTGCCAGCAAGCCCGACAGGGGATCTGGCAATGAGCAGTTCTTC.